The 10 T cell receptor beta chains in this list originate from one sample, sequenced in a study of T cells in Graves' hyperthyroidism and ophthalmopathy. RNA transcripts gave rise to amplified TCR beta CDR3 regions. First-round RT-PCR with HTBI primers amplified the TCR CDR3 region. A single record per CDR3 protein comes from TCRdb applying MiXCR to the multiplex PCR reads. The profile shows 270,000 or so distinct CDR3 sequences, 15% of them singletons. The sample comprised blood. Receptors originate from a woman aged 45-65 years with Graves' hyperthyroidism that later progressed to Graves' ophthalmopathy.

This clonotype has ten or more counts. The chain employs TRBV2 and TRBJ2-2, with a possible D match to TRBD1 (5 bases). CDR3 length: 13 residues. V lost 4 bases and J 5 bases, leaving 8 bases between the germline ends. Looked up from germline, CDR1 is SNHLY and CDR2 is FYNNEI. The CDR3 protein is CASSGGATGELFF. Here the CDR3 DNA reads TGTGCCAGCAGTGGTGGGGCGACCGGGGAGCTGTTTTTT. The full variable domain, rest sourced from reference TRBV2 and TRBJ2-2, is EPEVTQTPSHQVTQMGQEVILRCVPISNHLYFYWYRQILGQKVEFLVSFYNNEISEKSEIFDDQFSVERPDGSNFTLKIRSTKLEDSAMYFCASSGGATGELFFGEGSRLTVL.

This clonotype was detected many times. J is TRBJ2-3 and V is TRBV24-1, with 13 bases matching TRBD2. The length of the CDR3 is 16 residues. The V gene end was trimmed by 3 bases and the J gene end by 4 bases; junction bases not matched to a gene: 3. Germline values: CDR1 KGHDR, CDR2 SFDVKD. The CDR3 DNA follows: TGTGCCACCAGTGATGGACTAGCGGGAGTAGCAGATACGCAGTATTTT. It is translated as CATSDGLAGVADTQYF.

This clonotype was recorded a few times. This chain uses TRBV20-1 with TRBJ2-3, with D perhaps matching TRBD1 or TRBD2 (5 bases each). Trimming cost V 4 bases and J 3 bases, with 14 bases left between them. The CDR3 is made up of 14 amino acids. Germline CDR1 is DFQATT and CDR2 is SNEGSKA (reference sequence). CDR3 nucleotides: TGCAGTGCTACCGGGACCCTACAAACAGATACGCAGTATTTT. Amino acids: CSATGTLQTDTQYF.

In its sample, this clonotype was seen once. J is TRBJ1-4 and V is TRBV9; 10 bases fit TRBD1. With V trimmed by 3 bases and J by 5 bases, 4 bases remained unmatched. This CDR3 is 15 amino acids long. Germline V gives CDR1 SGDLS, CDR2 YYNGEE. CDR3 sequence (DNA): TGTGCCAGCAGCGCCGGACAGGGGGGGAATGAAAAACTGTTTTTT. Translation gives CASSAGQGGNEKLFF.

This clonotype was seen repeatedly, ten times or more. This rearrangement joins TRBV5-1 to TRBJ2-7; D remains ambiguous. Germline V CDR1 and CDR2: SGHRS, YFSETQ. The CDR3 has 15 amino acids. The V and J ends lost 0 bases and 7 bases respectively, with 17 bases between them. The CDR3 nucleotides are TGCGCCAGCAGCTTGGGAACCCCCTTGGCACTTGAGCAGTACTTC. It encodes CASSLGTPLALEQYF.

This clonotype was recorded at least ten times. This sequence joins TRBV2 and TRBJ2-2; TRBD2 matches at 11 bases. Germline loops: CDR1 SNHLY, CDR2 FYNNEI. CDR3 length: 17 residues. V lost 8 bases to trimming and J lost 7 bases; unmatched junction nucleotides: 15. Here the CDR3 reads CASSVLGLAVRVGELFF. CDR3 nucleotides: TGTGCCAGCTCAGTCCTGGGACTAGCGGTCCGAGTCGGGGAGCTGTTTTTT.

This clonotype was counted a few times. V gene TRBV5-6 combines with J gene TRBJ2-7, with D possibly being TRBD1 or TRBD2 (5 bases each). This CDR3 has 14 amino acids. CDR1 SGHDT and CDR2 YYEEEE come from the germline V gene. V was trimmed by 2 bases and J by 5 bases, leaving 14 bases between them. CDR3 residues: CASSFSTRGDEQYF. CDR3 sequence (DNA): TGTGCCAGCAGCTTTTCGACTCGGGGCGACGAGCAGTACTTC.

This clonotype was picked up many times. Here the CDR3 reads CASSPPGGNTEAFF. The CDR3 bases are TGTGCCAGCAGTCCCCCCGGGGGGAACACTGAAGCTTTCTTT. This sequence joins TRBV6-1 and TRBJ1-1; D might be TRBD1 (5 bases). Germline CDR1 and CDR2: MNHNS and SASEGT. The CDR3 consists of 14 residues. The V and J ends lost 5 bases and 1 base respectively, with 11 bases between them.

V and J are TRBV12-3 or TRBV12-4 and TRBJ1-2; D remains ambiguous. This CDR3 has 15 residues. Between the trimmed V and J ends, which lost 5 bases and 8 bases, there was a span of 21 bases. CDR3 sequence: CASSIYRPTTQGYTF. The DNA for the CDR3 is TGTGCCAGCAGTATCTACCGACCCACCACGCAGGGCTACACCTTC.

This clonotype appeared many times. This chain joins TRBV6-1 and TRBJ2-1; TRBD2 aligns across 11 bases. Germline V gives CDR1 MNHNS, CDR2 SASEGT. The CDR3 has 11 amino acids. J lost 9 bases, V lost 10 bases, and 2 bases had no gene match. CDR3 DNA: TGTGCCACGACTAGCGGGACTGAGCAGTTCTTC. Translation: CATTSGTEQFF.